These 14 T cell receptor beta chains share one sample of origin, sequenced in a study of Graves' ophthalmopathy and Graves' hyperthyroidism. Using RNA transcripts, the TCR beta CDR3 regions were amplified. A first-round RT-PCR used HTBI primers, followed by a second-round multiplex PCR. Each CDR3 protein is one row after TCRdb ran MiXCR on the multiplex PCR reads. This table has fewer than 650,000 distinct CDR3 sequences, roughly 20% appearing once. Sequencing was performed on peripheral blood. These receptors originate from a woman aged 18-30 years with stable Graves' hyperthyroidism. Some clones in this sample may be carry-over from other donors' samples.

The chain uses TRBV30 and TRBJ2-5, with 8 bases that match TRBD2. The CDR3 spans 15 residues. J gave up 1 base and V 1 base, and 5 bases lay outside the gene matches. Germline lookup yields CDR1 GTSNPN and CDR2 SVGIG (reference sequence). This chain's CDR3 is CAWSAGLAGQETQYF. The CDR3, as DNA: TGTGCCTGGAGTGCTGGGCTAGCGGGCCAAGAGACCCAGTACTTC.

The chain recombines TRBV6-5 with TRBJ2-7, with 9 bases fitting TRBD1. Trimming at V came to 6 bases and at J to 5 bases, leaving 11 bases not matched to a gene. CDR1 MNHEY and CDR2 SVGAGI come from the germline V gene. This CDR3 is built from 15 residues. The CDR3 nucleotides read TGTGCCAGCAGCTATACCGGGACAGGGACGGACGAGCAGTACTTC. Amino acid sequence: CASSYTGTGTDEQYF.

This clonotype was counted many times. The chain is built from TRBV20-1 and TRBJ2-7, with 10 bases fitting TRBD2. V shed 6 bases, J shed 11 bases, and the junction held 10 bases outside the gene matches. This CDR3 contains 12 residues. From germline, CDR1 is DFQATT and CDR2 SNEGSKA (reference sequence). CDR3 region: CSARASGSGEYF. In DNA form, the CDR3 reads TGCAGTGCCCGAGCTAGCGGGAGTGGGGAGTACTTC.

This clonotype was seen ten or more times. The rearrangement joins TRBV20-1 to TRBJ1-1; 8 positions match TRBD1. This CDR3 contains 15 residues. Germline V gene lookup returns CDR1 DFQATT and CDR2 SNEGSKA (reference sequence). V was pared by 8 bases and J by 6 bases, with 17 bases of the junction left unmatched. The CDR3, as DNA: TGCAGTCTGAGGAGAACAGGGGGTATTTTGGCTGAAGCTTTCTTT. The encoded protein is CSLRRTGGILAEAFF.

The chain couples TRBV20-1 to TRBJ2-7; 8 bases match TRBD1. J lost 4 bases, V lost 3 bases, and 11 bases had no gene match. CDR1 is DFQATT and CDR2 is SNEGSKA in the germline V gene (reference sequence). This CDR3 comprises 15 residues. Here the CDR3 reads CSARSRDRKLYEQYF. The DNA of the CDR3 is TGCAGTGCTAGGAGCCGGGACAGGAAATTGTACGAGCAGTACTTC.

This clonotype appeared a few times. This rearrangement joins TRBV3-1 to TRBJ2-5; tentative D call: TRBD2 (5 bases). The V end lost 1 base, the J end lost 0 bases, and 6 bases lay between the germline ends. Germline CDR1 and CDR2: LGHDT and YNNKEL (reference sequence). The CDR3 consists of 14 residues. DNA for the CDR3: TGTGCCAGCAGCCAAGGCGGGTACCAAGAGACCCAGTACTTC. Its translation is CASSQGGYQETQYF.

This clonotype showed up many times. This chain links TRBV30 with TRBJ1-3; D is ambiguous. The CDR3 length is 16 residues. Germline CDR1 and CDR2: GTSNPN and SVGIG (reference sequence). V gave up 0 bases and J gave up 0 bases, with 12 bases separating them. CDR3 sequence (DNA): TGTGCCTGGAGTGTAATTTCAAGATTCTCTGGAAACACCATATATTTT. Translating it yields CAWSVISRFSGNTIYF.

Ten or more counts support this clonotype. This may be a read error, as it is one base from a much larger clone. The chain has TRBV7-2 and TRBJ1-2; 9 bases are shared with TRBD1. CDR3 size: 15 residues. Germline V CDR1 and CDR2: SGHTA, FQGNSA. For the CDR3, the DNA is TGTGCCAGCAGCCACTGGACAGGGGAACACTATGGCTACGCCTTC. As protein: CASSHWTGEHYGYAF.

This clonotype was seen repeatedly, ten times or more. The chain couples TRBV4-1 to TRBJ1-2; D may be TRBD1 (5 bases). CDR1 and CDR2 (germline): MGHRA, YSYEKL. The CDR3 sequence is 15 residues long. Trimming removed 4 bases at V and 5 bases at J, with 17 bases between. CDR3 in DNA: TGCGCCAGCAGCCGCGAACAGACAGATAATTATGGCTACACCTTC. Encoded protein: CASSREQTDNYGYTF.

This clonotype was observed many times. The chain combines TRBV12-5 with TRBJ1-1, with unresolved D. The CDR3 covers 12 residues. V dropped 5 bases and J dropped 4 bases, with 8 bases sitting between them. Germline CDR1 and CDR2: LGHNT and FRNRAP. The CDR3 nucleotides read TGTGCTAGTGGTCCTCATGGCACTGAAGCTTTCTTT. It yields the protein CASGPHGTEAFF. Full variable domain (missing parts from reference TRBV12-5 and TRBJ1-1): DARVTQTPRHKVTEMGQEVTMRCQPILGHNTVFWYRQTMMQGLELLAYFRNRAPLDDSGMPKDRFSAEMPDATLATLKIQPSEPRDSAVYFCASGPHGTEAFFGQGTRLTVV.

This clonotype was seen a handful of times. The CDR3 region has the DNA TGTGCCAGAGGAGGCTTCACTGAAGCTTTCTTT. Protein sequence: CARGGFTEAFF. This chain links TRBV19 with TRBJ1-1; D is unclear. The germline gives CDR1 LNHDA, CDR2 SQIVND (reference sequence). The V end lost 9 bases, the J end lost 4 bases, and 9 bases lay between the germline ends. The CDR3 extends over 11 amino acids.

This chain links TRBV4-1 with TRBJ1-2; D is perhaps TRBD1 (5 bases). The ends were cut back, 0 bases at V and 7 bases at J, with 15 bases in the middle. The CDR3 is 15 residues long. The germline gives CDR1 MGHRA, CDR2 YSYEKL. CDR3: CASSQEWGVTSGYTF. As DNA, the CDR3 is TGCGCCAGCAGCCAAGAGTGGGGGGTGACGAGTGGCTACACCTTC.

The sample holds a few counts of this clonotype. This chain joins TRBV20-1 and TRBJ2-7; TRBD1 matches 7 bases. The CDR3 is made up of 16 amino acids. Germline-derived CDR1 and CDR2 are DFQATT and SNEGSKA (reference sequence). V lost 6 bases, J lost 4 bases, and 18 bases stayed unmatched. The CDR3 DNA reads as TGCAGTGCACCGCCCTCCCGGGACAGCATAGGATACGAGCAGTACTTC. This translates into CSAPPSRDSIGYEQYF.

V and J are TRBV6-2 or TRBV6-3 and TRBJ2-7, with D maybe TRBD1 (6 bases). Trimming cost V 4 bases and J 7 bases, with 29 bases left between them. CDR1 and CDR2 (germline): MNHEY, SVGEGT. The CDR3 runs 18 residues. This CDR3 reads CASSLSPPARLGHHEQYF. The CDR3 coding sequence is TGTGCCAGCAGTTTGTCACCTCCAGCCCGCCTGGGACACCATGAGCAGTACTTC.